This T cell receptor beta chain was captured by sequencing in a study of blood T cell repertoires in COVID-19. Study-level information: Samples taken during acute and convalescent COVID-19 were collected in the United States, Italy and Spain. The analysed material was cDNA or gDNA that came from T cells, B-cell-depleted T cells, or PBMCs.

Original processing notes: The assay estimated nucleated cells by amplifying reference gene primers. Only in-frame clones appear in the TCRdb table, and some are missing; sequencing was by immunoSEQ multiplex PCR. The DNA was the basis for D and trimming; V, J and clone size are from that table. This sample has about 74,000 clones, with just over 85% found just once. The CDR3 runs 20 residues. The J gene is TRBJ2-6, the V gene TRBV21-1; TRBD1, the table's D call, was not compared with the DNA. TRBV21-1 represents a pseudogene. Source material: peripheral blood. The sequence derives from a woman aged 80 or over with acute or convalescent COVID-19. The CDR3 protein is CASSKVTRGAYFMSANVLTF. As DNA, the CDR3 is TGTGCCAGCAGCAAAGTTACCAGGGGGGCCTACTTTATGAGTGCCAACGTCCTGACTTTC.